This TCR beta chain stems from a study of blood T cell repertoires in COVID-19. Study-level information: From T cells, B-cell-depleted T cells, or PBMCs came the material, which was cDNA or gDNA.

The Seattle patients joined while their infection was active and were tracked longitudinally afterward. Per germline, CDR1 SGHTS and CDR2 YDEGEE. The CDR3 consists of 16 residues. V was clipped by 3 bases and J by 0 bases, with 15 bases between them. Original analysis: Quantification of nucleated cells was approximated via reference gene primer amplification. The repertoire was sequenced with immunoSEQ multiplex PCR; TCRdb's copy has only in-frame clones and lacks some. The DNA was the basis for D and trimming; V, J and clone size are from that table. The sample carries fewer than 65,000 clones, approximately 88% recorded once.

The receptor was derived from a man in his thirties or forties with COVID-19, enrolled during active disease. This chain connects TRBV5-8 to TRBJ1-1; possibly TRBD1 for D (5 bases). Specimen: peripheral blood. The CDR3 region is CASSSGYRFMNTEAFF. CDR3 DNA sequence: TGTGCCAGCAGCTCCGGATACAGGTTTATGAACACTGAAGCTTTCTTT.